This TCR beta chain is from a study of T cells in Graves' hyperthyroidism and ophthalmopathy. The source material, RNA transcripts, was used to amplify TCR beta CDR3 regions. TCR CDR3 regions were first amplified by RT-PCR with HTBI primers. Via MiXCR, TCRdb re-called the multiplex PCR reads, giving one row per CDR3 protein. The table records around 440,000 distinct CDR3 sequences, approximately 15% of them present only once. This clonotype was seen ten or more times. Specimen: blood. This receptor was obtained from a woman aged 18-30 years with Graves' hyperthyroidism.

The CDR3 sequence is CASSLQYTNTEAFF. CDR3 bases: TGTGCCAGCAGTTTACAGTACACGAACACTGAAGCTTTCTTT. The genes are TRBV28 and TRBJ1-1; D ambiguous. Per the germline V gene, CDR1 is MDHEN and CDR2 is SYDVKM. V was clipped by 2 bases and J by 1 base, with 8 bases between them. CDR3 length equals 14 residues.